Given below is one TCR beta chain in context. Profiling relied on immunoSEQ multiplex PCR, and the TCRdb table lists in-frame clones only, not all of them. The sample lists more than 300,000 clones; 70% to 90% were seen once. This record comes from a study of blood T cell repertoires in COVID-19. Participants reported their clinical history, and cohort assignment relied on those reports. Recovered status in Cohort 3 required two negative PCRs, clearance, or symptom resolution. The CDR3 has 13 amino acids. Trimming cost V 10 bases and J 8 bases, with 17 bases left between them. Germline CDR1 LNHDA, CDR2 SQIVND (reference sequence).

The V call is TRBV19, the J call TRBJ1-4; possible D gene TRBD1, 6 bases. The sequenced material came from PBMCs or T cells enriched from blood (not recorded which). This receptor was identified in a woman in her thirties who had recovered from COVID-19. The CDR3 DNA sequence: TGTGCCACCGACACAGGGAGGGGGGAAAAACTGTTTTTT. This sequence encodes CATDTGRGEKLFF.